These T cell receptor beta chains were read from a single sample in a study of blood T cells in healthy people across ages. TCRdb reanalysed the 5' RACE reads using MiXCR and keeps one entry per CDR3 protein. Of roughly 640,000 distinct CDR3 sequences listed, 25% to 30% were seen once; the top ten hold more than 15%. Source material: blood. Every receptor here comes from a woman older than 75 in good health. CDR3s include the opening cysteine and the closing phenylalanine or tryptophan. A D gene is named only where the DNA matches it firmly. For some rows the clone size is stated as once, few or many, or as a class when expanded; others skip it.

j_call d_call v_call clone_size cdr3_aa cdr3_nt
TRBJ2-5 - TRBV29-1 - CSVVEGGRETQYF TGCAGCGTTGTCGAAGGAGGGAGGGAGACCCAGTACTTC
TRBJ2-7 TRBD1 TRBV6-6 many CASTPVGQGAEQYF TGTGCCAGCACGCCTGTGGGACAGGGGGCCGAGCAGTACTTC
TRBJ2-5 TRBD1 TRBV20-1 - CSAYRQGVQQETQYF TGCAGTGCTTACCGACAGGGGGTGCAACAAGAGACCCAGTACTTC
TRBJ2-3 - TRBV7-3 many CASSDPMSGADLISRRASTDTQYF TGTGCCAGCAGCGATCCCATGTCGGGGGCAGACCTCATCTCGCGGAGAGCTAGCACAGATACGCAGTATTTT
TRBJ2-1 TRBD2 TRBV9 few CASSVGLAGYSEQFF TGTGCCAGCAGCGTAGGCCTAGCGGGGTACAGTGAGCAGTTCTTC
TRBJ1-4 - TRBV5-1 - CASSWSGPNEKLFF TGCGCCAGCAGCTGGTCAGGGCCTAATGAAAAACTGTTTTTT
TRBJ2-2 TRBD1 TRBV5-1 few CASSVGATGGSTGELFF TGCGCCAGCAGCGTGGGGGCAACAGGGGGCAGCACCGGGGAGCTGTTTTTT
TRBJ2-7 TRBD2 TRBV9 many CASSSRGGRGEQYF TGTGCCAGCAGCTCCCGGGGGGGCCGCGGTGAGCAGTACTTC
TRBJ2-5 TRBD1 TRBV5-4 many CASSLGGTGAKETQYF TGTGCCAGCAGCTTGGGCGGGACAGGGGCGAAAGAGACCCAGTACTTC
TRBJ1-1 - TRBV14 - CASSQDSWGRNTEAFF TGTGCCAGCAGCCAAGATTCTTGGGGCAGAAACACTGAAGCTTTCTTT
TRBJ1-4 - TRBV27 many CASSPGRYEKLFF TGTGCCAGCAGTCCCGGACGGTATGAAAAACTGTTTTTT
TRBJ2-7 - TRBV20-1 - CSAPNIGSYEQYF TGCAGTGCCCCAAACATAGGGTCCTACGAGCAGTACTTC
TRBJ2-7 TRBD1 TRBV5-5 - CASSLRQGIRETRYF TGTGCCAGCAGCTTGAGACAGGGGATTCGAGAGACCCGGTACTTC
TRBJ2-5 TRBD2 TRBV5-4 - CASRRVAGGSETQYF TGTGCCAGCAGGCGGGTAGCGGGGGGCTCGGAGACCCAGTACTTC
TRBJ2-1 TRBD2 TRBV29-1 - CSVEDRGGSLSEQFF TGCAGCGTTGAAGATCGAGGCGGGAGTTTGAGTGAGCAGTTCTTC
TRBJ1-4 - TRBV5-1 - CASRRSLDEKLFF TGCGCCAGCAGGCGTAGTCTTGATGAAAAACTGTTTTTT
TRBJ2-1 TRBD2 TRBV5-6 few CASSSGLAGSRSYNEQFF TGTGCCAGCAGCTCTGGACTAGCGGGAAGTCGCTCCTACAATGAGCAGTTCTTC
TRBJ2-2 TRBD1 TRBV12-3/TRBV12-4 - CASSYRPGGTGELFF TGTGCCAGCAGTTACCGGCCAGGGGGTACCGGGGAGCTGTTTTTT
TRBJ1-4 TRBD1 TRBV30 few CAWSTGTGDEKLFF TGTGCCTGGAGCACCGGGACAGGGGATGAAAAACTGTTTTTT
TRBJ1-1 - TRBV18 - CASSRELRDTEAFF TGTGCCAGCTCACGAGAGCTTAGAGACACTGAAGCTTTCTTT
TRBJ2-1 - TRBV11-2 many CASSPRGTDGDEQFF TGTGCCAGCAGCCCCAGGGGAACCGACGGCGATGAGCAGTTCTTC
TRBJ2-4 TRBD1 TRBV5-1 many CASSLGNRGRMGKNIQYF TGCGCCAGCAGCTTGGGAAACAGGGGAAGAATGGGCAAAAACATTCAGTACTTC
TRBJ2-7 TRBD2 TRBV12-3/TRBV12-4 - CASSKSGATYEQYF TGTGCCAGCAGTAAAAGCGGGGCCACCTACGAGCAGTACTTC
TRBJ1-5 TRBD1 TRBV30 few CAWDRERNQPQHF TGTGCCTGGGACAGGGAGCGCAATCAGCCCCAGCATTTT
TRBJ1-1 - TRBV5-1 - CASSGAGVRTGAFF TGCGCCAGCAGCGGAGCAGGGGTTAGAACTGGAGCTTTCTTT
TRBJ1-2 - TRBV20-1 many CSASSRPNYGYTF TGCAGTGCTAGTAGTCGGCCTAACTATGGCTACACCTTC
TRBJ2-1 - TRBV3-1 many CASSQPGLYNEQFF TGTGCCAGCAGCCAGCCGGGACTTTACAATGAGCAGTTCTTC
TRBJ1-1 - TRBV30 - CAVRFGMNTEAFF TGTGCGGTCAGGTTCGGAATGAACACTGAAGCTTTCTTT
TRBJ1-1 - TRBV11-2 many CASSFSGQSEAFF TGTGCCAGCAGCTTTAGTGGACAGTCTGAAGCTTTCTTT
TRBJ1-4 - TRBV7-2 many CASSPTGSNEKLFF TGTGCCAGCAGCCCCACAGGGAGCAATGAAAAACTGTTTTTT